These 8 T cell receptor beta chains came from one sample sequenced in a study of blood T cells in healthy people across ages. Through a sample-barcoded 5' primer and a J-beta primer mix, a second PCR was run for roughly 7 to 12 cycles. Using its own MiXCR run on the 5' RACE reads, TCRdb lists one record per CDR3 protein. Here the sample spans hundreds of thousands of distinct CDR3 sequences, less than 35% being singletons. The sample taken for sequencing was blood. All receptors derive from a woman older than 75 in good health.

Concerning this clonotype itself: One junction end does not reproduce the germline sequence, and a read error may be involved. The chain employs TRBV7-9 and TRBJ1-1; TRBD1 might be the D (6 bases). The CDR3 covers 12 residues. Germline lookup yields CDR1 SEHNR and CDR2 FQNEAQ (reference sequence). CDR3 nucleotide sequence: TGTGCCAGCAACAGGGCGGACACTGAAGTTTTCTTT. Translation: CASNRADTEVFF.

The rearrangement joins TRBV20-1 to TRBJ2-7, with 11 bases lining up with TRBD1. Gene TRBJ2-5 matches the end of the DNA better, so the J call may be wrong. The CDR3 sequence is 16 residues long. Germline CDR1 DFQATT, CDR2 SNEGSKA (reference sequence). CDR3 nucleotides: TGCAGTGCTAGAGTCGGACAGGGGGCAGGGTGGGAGACCCAGTACTTC. This sequence encodes CSARVGQGAGWETQYF.

The gene calls are TRBV19 and TRBJ1-2; no clear D. There are 16 residues in the CDR3. Trimming left V 0 bases short and J 3 bases short, with 14 bases between. Germline loops: CDR1 LNHDA, CDR2 SQIVND (reference sequence). The CDR3 DNA sequence: TGTGCCAGTAGTATAGACGGCAGGACGGATTACTATGGCTACACCTTC. Translating it yields CASSIDGRTDYYGYTF.

As concerns this clonotype: One base away lies a much larger clone, so this may be a sequencing read error. V gene TRBV7-2 combines with J gene TRBJ2-5, with TRBD2 identical over 12 bases. The CDR3 covers 15 residues. Germline CDR1 is SGHTA and CDR2 is FQGNSA. The V segment lost 7 bases and the J segment 7 bases; nucleotides outside the gene matches: 10. CDR3 bases: TGTGCCAGCACGCGGACTAGCGGGGCACGGGGGACCCAGTACTTC. Residues: CASTRTSGARGTQYF.

Many counts were recorded for this clonotype. The V call is TRBV5-5, the J call TRBJ2-6; D not certain. The CDR3 contains 15 residues. Trimming stripped 2 bases from V and 1 base from J, with 7 bases between. The germline gives CDR1 SGHKS, CDR2 YYEKEE (reference sequence). DNA for the CDR3: TGTGCCAGCAGCTTAAGGGTGTCTGGGGCCAACGTCCTGACTTTC. This codes for CASSLRVSGANVLTF.

This clonotype was seen once. A much larger clone lies a single base off, so this may be a read error. The chain joins TRBV11-2 to TRBJ2-5; D uncertain. Germline loops: CDR1 SGHAT, CDR2 FQNNGV. The CDR3 is 15 amino acids. The CDR3 coding sequence is TGTGCCGGCAGCTTAGACGGACGAGGTTCAGAGACCCAGTACTTC. It yields the protein CAGSLDGRGSETQYF.

This clonotype was detected many times. The genes are TRBV5-5 and TRBJ2-5, with D unclear. The CDR3 has 13 residues. Germline V gives CDR1 SGHKS, CDR2 YYEKEE (reference sequence). Trimming pared 0 bases from V and 5 bases from J, leaving 8 bases between. CDR3 amino acids: CASSLGRDETQYF. The CDR3 region has the DNA TGTGCCAGCAGCTTGGGAAGGGATGAGACCCAGTACTTC.

There are many counts of this clonotype. The CDR3 nucleotides are TGTGCCAGCAGCCTTTCAGGGGGCGCAGGTTATACGCAGTATTTT. Translated: CASSLSGGAGYTQYF. The chain links TRBV7-9 to TRBJ2-3, with 8 bases that match TRBD1. J was trimmed by 7 bases and V by 5 bases; bases with no gene match: 11. Germline CDR1 reads SEHNR; CDR2 reads FQNEAQ (reference sequence). The CDR3 spans 15 residues. Filled out from reference TRBV7-9 and TRBJ2-3, the complete variable domain reads DTGVSQNPRHKITKRGQNVTFRCDPISEHNRLYWYRQTLGQGPEFLTYFQNEAQLEKSRLLSDRFSAERPKGSFSTLEIQRTEQGDSAMYLCASSLSGGAGYTQYFGPGTRLTVL.